This T cell receptor (beta chain) was identified in a study of blood T cell repertoires in COVID-19. Study-wide background: Samples taken during acute and convalescent COVID-19 were collected in the United States, Italy and Spain. The analysed material was cDNA or gDNA that came from T cells, B-cell-depleted T cells, or PBMCs.

Here immunoSEQ multiplex PCR was the method, and the copy in TCRdb shows in-frame clones only, minus some. Altogether about 260,000 clones are present, approximately 86% being singletons, with the ten largest covering 8.5% to 10%. This CDR3 is 17 amino acids long. V was shortened by 0 bases and J by 0 bases, with 12 bases between the two germline ends. Germline CDR1 reads LNHNV; CDR2 reads YYDKDF (reference sequence). The rearrangement links TRBV15 to TRBJ1-3, with unresolved D. The sequence derives from a middle-aged man who had recovered from COVID-19. The sample was peripheral blood. In nucleotides, the CDR3 is TGTGCCACCAGCAGAGATTACACGGGGAGCTCTGGAAACACCATATATTTT. Residues: CATSRDYTGSSGNTIYF. The variable domain in full, completed from reference TRBV15 and TRBJ1-3, reads DAMVIQNPRYQVTQFGKPVTLSCSQTLNHNVMYWYQQKSSQAPKLLFHYYDKDFNNEADTPDNFQSRRPNTSFCFLDIRSPGLGDTAMYLCATSRDYTGSSGNTIYFGEGSWLTVV.